This is a list of T cell receptor beta chains from one sample in a study of blood T cell repertoires in COVID-19. The repertoire was sequenced with immunoSEQ multiplex PCR; TCRdb's copy has only in-frame clones and lacks some. Of 55,000 to 75,000 clones in the sample, roughly 80% were seen once. The sequenced sample consisted of peripheral blood. The source is a man aged 70 or older with acute or convalescent COVID-19. The CDR3 runs from the conserved cysteine through the conserved F or W. D genes are given only for firm matches. Part of the rows lack a size; the others show once, few, many or a class for expanded clones.

abundance: NA; v_gene: TRBV9; d_gene: NA; j_gene: TRBJ2-2; CDR3nt: TGTGCCAGCAGCGCAGAAGATTTAAACACCGGGGAGCTGTTTTTT; CDR3aa: CASSAEDLNTGELFF
abundance: few; v_gene: TRBV7-9; d_gene: TRBD1; j_gene: TRBJ2-5; CDR3nt: TGTGCCAGCAGCTTCGGACAGGGGGCCCAAGAGACCCAGTACTTC; CDR3aa: CASSFGQGAQETQYF
abundance: few; v_gene: TRBV4-2; d_gene: TRBD1; j_gene: TRBJ1-5; CDR3nt: TGTGCCAGCAGCCCAGGGGGCAGGGGGCTCAATCAGCCCCAGCATTTT; CDR3aa: CASSPGGRGLNQPQHF
abundance: NA; v_gene: TRBV9; d_gene: TRBD2; j_gene: TRBJ2-7; CDR3nt: TGTGCCAGCAGCGTGGAGACTAGCGGATCCTACGAGCAGTACTTC; CDR3aa: CASSVETSGSYEQYF
abundance: once; v_gene: TRBV5-1; d_gene: NA; j_gene: TRBJ1-3; CDR3nt: TGCGCCAGCAGCGTCACTCCCGTGAACTCTGGAAACACCATATATTTT; CDR3aa: CASSVTPVNSGNTIYF
abundance: NA; v_gene: TRBV29-1; d_gene: TRBD2; j_gene: TRBJ2-3; CDR3nt: TGCAGCGTTGGTGTAGCGGGAGGGCTGGGGGATACGCAGTATTTT; CDR3aa: CSVGVAGGLGDTQYF
abundance: NA; v_gene: TRBV10-3; d_gene: TRBD1; j_gene: TRBJ1-3; CDR3nt: TGTGCCATCAGTGACTTGGACAGGGCCCTCTCTGGAAACACCATATATTTT; CDR3aa: CAISDLDRALSGNTIYF
abundance: NA; v_gene: TRBV2; d_gene: TRBD1; j_gene: TRBJ1-2; CDR3nt: TGTGCCAGGGACAGGGGGTTTAAAGACTATGGCTACACCTTC; CDR3aa: CARDRGFKDYGYTF
abundance: NA; v_gene: TRBV3-1/TRBV3-2; d_gene: NA; j_gene: TRBJ2-1; CDR3nt: TGTGCCAGCAGCCAAATTTCGGGGGGCCGGAATGAGCAGTTCTTC; CDR3aa: CASSQISGGRNEQFF
abundance: NA; v_gene: TRBV30; d_gene: TRBD2; j_gene: TRBJ2-3; CDR3nt: TGTGCCGGGGGACTAGCGGGAGGGGCAGATACGCAGTATTTT; CDR3aa: CAGGLAGGADTQYF
abundance: NA; v_gene: TRBV29-1; d_gene: TRBD2; j_gene: TRBJ2-3; CDR3nt: TGCAGCGTTGCGCGGGGGACTAGCACAGATACGCAGTATTTT; CDR3aa: CSVARGTSTDTQYF
abundance: NA; v_gene: TRBV9; d_gene: NA; j_gene: TRBJ2-3; CDR3nt: TGTGCCAGCAGCGTCGGTGGGAGCGCAGATACGCAGTATTTT; CDR3aa: CASSVGGSADTQYF
abundance: NA; v_gene: TRBV9; d_gene: NA; j_gene: TRBJ2-2; CDR3nt: TGTGCCAGCAGCTTCCAGACTAACACCGGGGAGCTGTTTTTT; CDR3aa: CASSFQTNTGELFF
abundance: NA; v_gene: TRBV4-2; d_gene: NA; j_gene: TRBJ2-3; CDR3nt: TGTGCCAGCAGCCAAGTAGCTCCGGGAGTGGGAGATACGCAGTATTTT; CDR3aa: CASSQVAPGVGDTQYF
abundance: NA; v_gene: TRBV7-2; d_gene: NA; j_gene: TRBJ2-7; CDR3nt: TGTGCCAGCAGCCGGACATACCAGCTAGACGAGCAGTACTTC; CDR3aa: CASSRTYQLDEQYF
abundance: many; v_gene: TRBV5-4; d_gene: NA; j_gene: TRBJ1-1; CDR3nt: TGTGCCAGCAGTTTACAGCTCGGACAGCCGGTCGCTGAAGCTTTCTTT; CDR3aa: CASSLQLGQPVAEAFF
abundance: NA; v_gene: TRBV5-4; d_gene: TRBD1; j_gene: TRBJ1-2; CDR3nt: TGTGCCAGCAGCTTGGCAGGTGGTGCAGGGGGCAAAGGGGATGGCTACACCTTC; CDR3aa: CASSLAGGAGGKGDGYTF
abundance: NA; v_gene: TRBV5-4; d_gene: TRBD1; j_gene: TRBJ1-6; CDR3nt: TGTGCCAGCAGCTCCCGACAGGGGGCGAGGTATTCACCCCTCCACTTT; CDR3aa: CASSSRQGARYSPLHF
abundance: NA; v_gene: TRBV27; d_gene: NA; j_gene: TRBJ2-2; CDR3nt: TGTGCCAGCAGTTTTAGTACCGGGGAGCTGTTTTTT; CDR3aa: CASSFSTGELFF